This T cell receptor beta chain was recorded in a study of blood T cells in healthy people across ages. This clonotype has just a few counts. A second PCR of roughly 7 to 11 cycles used a sample-barcoded 5' primer and a J-beta primer mix. TCRdb reanalysed the 5' RACE reads using MiXCR and keeps one entry per CDR3 protein. The sample records about 1.4 million distinct CDR3 sequences, approximately 59% being singletons. Donation came from healthy Caucasian individuals in Russia who were aged 6 to 90. Trimming took 0 bases from V and 5 from J, leaving 14 bases between them. In germline, CDR1 is LGHNA, CDR2 YSLEER. This CDR3 contains 16 residues.

Sequenced sample: blood. The V call is TRBV4-3, the J call TRBJ2-1; the D is unclear. The receptor was derived from a man younger than 35 in good health. In DNA form, the CDR3 reads TGCGCCAGCAGCCAAGATAGAAGTCTTGAACACAATGAGCAGTTCTTC. This codes for CASSQDRSLEHNEQFF.